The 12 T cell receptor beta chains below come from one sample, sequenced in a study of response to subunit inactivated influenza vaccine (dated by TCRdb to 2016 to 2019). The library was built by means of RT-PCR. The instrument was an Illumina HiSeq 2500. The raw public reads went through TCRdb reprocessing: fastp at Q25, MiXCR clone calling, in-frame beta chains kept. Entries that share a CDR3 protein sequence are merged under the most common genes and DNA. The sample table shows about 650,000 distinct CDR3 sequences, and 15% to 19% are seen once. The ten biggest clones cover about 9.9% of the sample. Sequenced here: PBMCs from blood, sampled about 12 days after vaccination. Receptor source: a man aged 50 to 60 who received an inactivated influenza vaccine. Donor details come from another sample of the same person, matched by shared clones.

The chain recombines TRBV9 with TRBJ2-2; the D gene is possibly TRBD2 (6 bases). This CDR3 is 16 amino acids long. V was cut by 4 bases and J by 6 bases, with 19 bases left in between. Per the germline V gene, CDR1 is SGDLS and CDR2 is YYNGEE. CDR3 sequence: CASSNHGTEGAGELFF. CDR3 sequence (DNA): TGTGCCAGCAGCAACCACGGAACGGAGGGCGCCGGGGAGCTGTTTTTT.

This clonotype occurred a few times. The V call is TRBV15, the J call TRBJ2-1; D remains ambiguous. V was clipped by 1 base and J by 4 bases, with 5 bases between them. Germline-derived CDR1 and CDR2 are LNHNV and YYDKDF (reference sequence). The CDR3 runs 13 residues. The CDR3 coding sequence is TGTGCCACCAGCAGAGCCTTATACAATGAGCAGTTCTTC. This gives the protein CATSRALYNEQFF.

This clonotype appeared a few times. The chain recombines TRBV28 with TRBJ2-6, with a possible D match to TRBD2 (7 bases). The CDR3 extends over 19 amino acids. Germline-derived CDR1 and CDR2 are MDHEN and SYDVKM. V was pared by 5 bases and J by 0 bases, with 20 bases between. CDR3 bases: TGTGCCAGCAGTCCTATAAGGGGGAGGGACAACTCTGGGGCCAACGTCCTGACTTTC. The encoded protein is CASSPIRGRDNSGANVLTF.

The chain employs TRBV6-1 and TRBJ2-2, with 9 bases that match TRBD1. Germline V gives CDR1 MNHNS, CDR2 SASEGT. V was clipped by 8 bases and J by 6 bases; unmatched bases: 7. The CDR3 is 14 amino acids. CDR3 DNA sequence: TGTGCCAGCCGACGGACAGGGGCCCCCGGGGAGCTGTTTTTT. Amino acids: CASRRTGAPGELFF.

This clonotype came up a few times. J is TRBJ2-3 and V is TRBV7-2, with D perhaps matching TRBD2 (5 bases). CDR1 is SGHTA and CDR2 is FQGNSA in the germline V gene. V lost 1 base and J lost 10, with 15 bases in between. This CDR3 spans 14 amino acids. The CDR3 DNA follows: TGTGCCAGCAGCTTAGAACTAGTTTATTTTTCGCAGTATTTT. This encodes CASSLELVYFSQYF.

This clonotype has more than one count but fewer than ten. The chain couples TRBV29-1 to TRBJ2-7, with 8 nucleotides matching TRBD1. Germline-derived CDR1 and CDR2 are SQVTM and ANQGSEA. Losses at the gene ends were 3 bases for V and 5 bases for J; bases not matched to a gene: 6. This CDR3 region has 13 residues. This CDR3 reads CSVEWGQAHEQYF. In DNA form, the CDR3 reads TGCAGCGTTGAGTGGGGACAGGCCCACGAGCAGTACTTC.

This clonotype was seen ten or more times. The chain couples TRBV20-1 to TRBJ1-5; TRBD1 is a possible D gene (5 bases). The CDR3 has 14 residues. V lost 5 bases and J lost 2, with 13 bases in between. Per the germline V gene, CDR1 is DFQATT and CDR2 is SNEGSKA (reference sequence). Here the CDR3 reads CSAFQGGGNQPQHF. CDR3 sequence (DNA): TGCAGTGCTTTTCAGGGAGGGGGCAATCAGCCCCAGCATTTT.

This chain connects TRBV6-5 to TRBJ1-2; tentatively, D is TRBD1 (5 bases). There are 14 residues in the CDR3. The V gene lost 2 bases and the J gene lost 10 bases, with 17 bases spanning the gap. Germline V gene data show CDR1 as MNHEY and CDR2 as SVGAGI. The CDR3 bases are TGTGCCAGCAGTTACATCGGGACGGAGAATTTCTACACCTTC. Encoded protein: CASSYIGTENFYTF.

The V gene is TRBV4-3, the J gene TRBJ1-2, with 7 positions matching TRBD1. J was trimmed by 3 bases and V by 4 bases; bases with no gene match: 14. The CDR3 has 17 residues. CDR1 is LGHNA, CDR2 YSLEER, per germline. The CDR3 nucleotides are TGCGCCAGCAGCCCCCACGAATTAGGGGGCCCCTACTATGGCTACACCTTC. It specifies CASSPHELGGPYYGYTF.

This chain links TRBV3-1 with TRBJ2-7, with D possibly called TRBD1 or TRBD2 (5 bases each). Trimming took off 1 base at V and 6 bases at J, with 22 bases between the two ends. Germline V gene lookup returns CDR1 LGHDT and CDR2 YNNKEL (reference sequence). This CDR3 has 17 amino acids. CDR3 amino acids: CASSQGLRNTRGSEQYF. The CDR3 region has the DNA TGTGCCAGCAGCCAAGGATTAAGGAATACTCGGGGCAGCGAGCAGTACTTC.

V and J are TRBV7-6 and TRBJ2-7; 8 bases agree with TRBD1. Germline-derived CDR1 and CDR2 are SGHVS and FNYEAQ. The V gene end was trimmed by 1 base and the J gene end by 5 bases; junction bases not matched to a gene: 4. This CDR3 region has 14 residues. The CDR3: CASSLGTGYHEQYF. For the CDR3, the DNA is TGTGCCAGCAGCTTAGGGACAGGGTACCACGAGCAGTACTTC.

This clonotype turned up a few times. The CDR3 protein is CSATTSGNTDTQYF. CDR3 sequence (DNA): TGCAGTGCTACCACTAGCGGGAACACAGATACGCAGTATTTT. The chain is built from TRBV20-1 and TRBJ2-3; 10 bases match TRBD2. The germline gives CDR1 DFQATT, CDR2 SNEGSKA (reference sequence). The CDR3 has 14 amino acids. The ends lost 4 bases at V and 2 bases at J; junction bases unmatched: 3.